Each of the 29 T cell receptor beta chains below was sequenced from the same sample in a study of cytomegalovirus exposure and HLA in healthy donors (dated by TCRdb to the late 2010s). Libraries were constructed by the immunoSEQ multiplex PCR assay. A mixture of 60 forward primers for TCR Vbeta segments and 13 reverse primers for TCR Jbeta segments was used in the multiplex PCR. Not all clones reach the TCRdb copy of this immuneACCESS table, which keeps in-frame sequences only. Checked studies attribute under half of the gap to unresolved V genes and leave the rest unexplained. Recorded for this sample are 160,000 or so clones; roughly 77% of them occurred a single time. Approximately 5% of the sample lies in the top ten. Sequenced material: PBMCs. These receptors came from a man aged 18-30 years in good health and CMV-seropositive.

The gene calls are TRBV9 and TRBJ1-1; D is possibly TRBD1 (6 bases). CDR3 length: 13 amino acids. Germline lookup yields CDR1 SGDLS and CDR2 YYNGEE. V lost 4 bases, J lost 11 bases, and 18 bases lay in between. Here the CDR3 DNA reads TGTGCCAGCAGCCCTCGGGGGGGGCAGTGGGCTTTCTTT. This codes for CASSPRGGQWAFF.

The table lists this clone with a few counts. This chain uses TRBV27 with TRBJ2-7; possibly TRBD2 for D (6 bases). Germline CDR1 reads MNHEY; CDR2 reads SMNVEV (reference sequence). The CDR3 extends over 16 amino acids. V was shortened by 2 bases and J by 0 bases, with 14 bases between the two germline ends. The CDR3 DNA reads TGTGCCAGCAGTTTACGGGGCGGGGCGAGCTCCTACGAGCAGTACGTC. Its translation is CASSLRGGASSYEQYV.

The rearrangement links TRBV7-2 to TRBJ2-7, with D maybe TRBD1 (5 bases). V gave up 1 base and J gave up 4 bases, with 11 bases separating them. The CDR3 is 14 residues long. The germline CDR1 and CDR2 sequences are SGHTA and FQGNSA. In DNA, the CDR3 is TGTGCCAGCAGCTTAGTTGGCCAGGGTTACGAGCAGTACGTC. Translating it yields CASSLVGQGYEQYV.

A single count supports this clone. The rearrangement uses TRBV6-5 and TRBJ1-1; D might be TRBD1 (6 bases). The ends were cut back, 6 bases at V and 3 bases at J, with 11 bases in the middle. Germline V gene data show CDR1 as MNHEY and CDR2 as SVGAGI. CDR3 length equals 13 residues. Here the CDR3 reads CASRIDRYTEAFF. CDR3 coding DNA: TGTGCCAGCAGGATCGACAGGTACACTGAAGCTTTCTTT.

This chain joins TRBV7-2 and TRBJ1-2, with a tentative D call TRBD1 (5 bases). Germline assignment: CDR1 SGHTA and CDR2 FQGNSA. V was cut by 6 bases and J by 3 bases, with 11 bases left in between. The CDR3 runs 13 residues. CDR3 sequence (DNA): TGTGCCAGCAGTCGCGACAGTTACTATGGCTACACCTTC. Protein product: CASSRDSYYGYTF.

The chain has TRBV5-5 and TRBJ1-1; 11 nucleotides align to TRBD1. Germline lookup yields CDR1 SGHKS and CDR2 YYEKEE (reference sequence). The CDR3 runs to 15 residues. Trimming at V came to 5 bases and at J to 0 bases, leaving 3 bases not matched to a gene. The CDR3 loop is CASSWTGGLNTEAFF. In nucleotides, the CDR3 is TGTGCCAGCAGTTGGACAGGGGGCCTGAACACTGAAGCTTTCTTT.

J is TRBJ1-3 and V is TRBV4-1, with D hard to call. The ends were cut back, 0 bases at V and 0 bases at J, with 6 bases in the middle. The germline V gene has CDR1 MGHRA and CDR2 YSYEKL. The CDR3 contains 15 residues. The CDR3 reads CASSQEGSSGNTIYF. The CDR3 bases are TGCGCCAGCAGCCAAGAGGGGAGCTCTGGAAACACCATATATTTT.

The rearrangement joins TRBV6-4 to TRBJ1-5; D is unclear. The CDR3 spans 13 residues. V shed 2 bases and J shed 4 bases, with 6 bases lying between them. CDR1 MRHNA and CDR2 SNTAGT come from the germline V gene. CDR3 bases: TGTGCCAGCAGTGACGAGCCTAATCAGCCCCAGCATTTT. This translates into CASSDEPNQPQHF.

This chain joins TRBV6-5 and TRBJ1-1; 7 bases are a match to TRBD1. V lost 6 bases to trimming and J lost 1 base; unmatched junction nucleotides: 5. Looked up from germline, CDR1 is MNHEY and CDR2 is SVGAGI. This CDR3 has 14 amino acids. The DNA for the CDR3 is TGTGCCAGCAGATTAGGGACAGAGAACACTGAAGCTTTCTTT. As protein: CASRLGTENTEAFF.

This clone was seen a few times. This chain's CDR3 is CASSLQGGGYTF. The CDR3 DNA follows: TGTGCCAGCAGTTTACAGGGAGGGGGCTACACCTTC. The V gene is TRBV28, the J gene TRBJ1-2; TRBD1 might be the D (5 bases). Germline-derived CDR1 and CDR2 are MDHEN and SYDVKM. The V gene lost 2 bases and the J gene lost 8 bases, with 9 bases spanning the gap. The CDR3 extends over 12 amino acids.

The CDR3: CAWSVLGGRAGDTQYF. The DNA for the CDR3 is TGTGCCTGGAGTGTATTGGGCGGGAGGGCGGGAGATACGCAGTATTTT. The chain employs TRBV30 and TRBJ2-3; 9 positions agree with TRBD2. Unmatched junction bases numbered 9, after V lost 0 bases and J lost 5 bases. The CDR3 totals 16 residues. In germline, CDR1 is GTSNPN, CDR2 SVGIG (reference sequence).

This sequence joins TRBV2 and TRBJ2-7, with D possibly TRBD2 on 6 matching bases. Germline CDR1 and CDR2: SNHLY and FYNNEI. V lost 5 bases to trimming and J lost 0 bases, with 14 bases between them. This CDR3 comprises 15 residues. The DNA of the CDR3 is TGTGCCAGCAGTCCCCCGGGACTCAACTCCTACGAGCAGTACGTC. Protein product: CASSPPGLNSYEQYV.

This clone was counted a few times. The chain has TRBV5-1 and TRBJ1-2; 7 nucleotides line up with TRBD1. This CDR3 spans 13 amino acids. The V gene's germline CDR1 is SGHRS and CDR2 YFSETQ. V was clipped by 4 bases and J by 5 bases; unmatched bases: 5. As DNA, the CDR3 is TGCGCCAGCAGCCCTGGGGACAGATATGGCTACACCTTC. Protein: CASSPGDRYGYTF.

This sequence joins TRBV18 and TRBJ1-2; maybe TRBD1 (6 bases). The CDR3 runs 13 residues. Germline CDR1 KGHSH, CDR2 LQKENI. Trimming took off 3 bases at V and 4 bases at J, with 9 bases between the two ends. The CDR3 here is CASSPVGGYGYTF. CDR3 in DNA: TGTGCCAGCTCACCCGTAGGGGGCTATGGCTACACCTTC. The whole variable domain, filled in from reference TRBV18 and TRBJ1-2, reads NAGVMQNPRHLVRRRGQEARLRCSPMKGHSHVYWYRQLPEEGLKFMVYLQKENIIDESGMPKERFSAEFPKEGPSILRIQQVVRGDSAAYFCASSPVGGYGYTFGSGTRLTVV.

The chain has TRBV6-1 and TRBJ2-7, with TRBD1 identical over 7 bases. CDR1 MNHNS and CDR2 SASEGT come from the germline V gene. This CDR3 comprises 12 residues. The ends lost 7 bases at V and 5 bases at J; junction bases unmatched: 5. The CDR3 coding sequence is TGTGCCAGCACCGACAGGGCACACGAGCAGTACGTC. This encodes CASTDRAHEQYV.

The CDR3 is CASSLTSGEDTIYF. CDR3 sequence (DNA): TGTGCCAGCAGCTTAACATCGGGGGAGGACACCATATATTTT. The rearrangement uses TRBV7-2 and TRBJ1-3, with D possibly matching TRBD1 (5 bases). V gave up 2 bases and J gave up 8 bases, with 13 bases separating them. Germline CDR1 and CDR2: SGHTA and FQGNSA. The CDR3 spans 14 residues.

The CDR3 region is CASSQDRQVKFF. As DNA, the CDR3 is TGTGCCAGCAGCCAAGACCGACAGGTAAAGTTCTTC. V is TRBV14 and J is TRBJ2-1, with D perhaps TRBD1 (6 bases). Trimming removed 0 bases from V and 14 bases from J, with 11 bases in between. This CDR3 region has 12 residues. Germline loops: CDR1 SGHDN, CDR2 FVKESK. Based on the CDR3 plus reference TRBV14 and TRBJ2-1, the full variable domain is EAGVTQFPSHSVIEKGQTVTLRCDPISGHDNLYWYRRVMGKEIKFLLHFVKESKQDESGMPNNRFLAERTGGTYSTLKVQPAELEDSGVYFCASSQDRQVKFFGPGTRLTVL.

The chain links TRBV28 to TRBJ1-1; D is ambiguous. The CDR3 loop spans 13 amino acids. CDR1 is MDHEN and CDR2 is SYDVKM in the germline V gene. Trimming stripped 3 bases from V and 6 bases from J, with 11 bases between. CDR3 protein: CASSFGSRAEAFF. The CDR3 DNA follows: TGTGCCAGCAGTTTCGGTTCGAGGGCTGAAGCTTTCTTT.

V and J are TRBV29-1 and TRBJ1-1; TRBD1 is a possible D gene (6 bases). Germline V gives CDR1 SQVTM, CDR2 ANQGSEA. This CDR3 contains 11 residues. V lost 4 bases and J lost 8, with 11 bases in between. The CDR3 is CSVGRGGEAFF. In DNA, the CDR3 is TGCAGCGTTGGGAGAGGGGGAGAAGCTTTCTTT.

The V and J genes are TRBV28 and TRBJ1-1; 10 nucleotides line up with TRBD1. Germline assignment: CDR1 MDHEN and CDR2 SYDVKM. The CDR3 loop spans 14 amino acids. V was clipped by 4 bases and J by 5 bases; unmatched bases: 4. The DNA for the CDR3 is TGTGCCAGCAGTTCGGGACAGGGGAAGACTGAAGCTTTCTTT. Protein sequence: CASSSGQGKTEAFF.

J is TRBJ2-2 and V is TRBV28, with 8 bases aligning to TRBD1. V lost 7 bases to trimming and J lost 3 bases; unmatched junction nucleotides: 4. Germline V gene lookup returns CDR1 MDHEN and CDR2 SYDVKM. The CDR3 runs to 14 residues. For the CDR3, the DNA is TGTGCCAGCATAAGGGGACAGGACACCGGGGAGCTGTTTTTT. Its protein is CASIRGQDTGELFF. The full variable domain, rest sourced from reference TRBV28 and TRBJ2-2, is DVKVTQSSRYLVKRTGEKVFLECVQDMDHENMFWYRQDPGLGLRLIYFSYDVKMKEKGDIPEGYSVSREKKERFSLILESASTNQTSMYLCASIRGQDTGELFFGEGSRLTVL.

The DNA of the CDR3 is TGTGCCAGCAGCTCACAGGGGAGCACTGAAGCTTTCTTT. This gives the protein CASSSQGSTEAFF. The V call is TRBV13, the J call TRBJ1-1; the match to TRBD1 covers 7 bases. With 4 bases clipped from V and 4 bases from J, the junction kept 3 bases outside the gene matches. The CDR3 totals 13 residues. Germline CDR1 reads PRHDT; CDR2 reads FYEKMQ (reference sequence).

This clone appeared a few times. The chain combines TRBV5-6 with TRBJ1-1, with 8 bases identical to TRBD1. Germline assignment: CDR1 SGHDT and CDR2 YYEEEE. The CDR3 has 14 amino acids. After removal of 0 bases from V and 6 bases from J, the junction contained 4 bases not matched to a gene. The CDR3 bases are TGTGCCAGCAGCTTGGCCCCAGGGGGCTCTGAAGCTTTCTTT. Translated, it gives CASSLAPGGSEAFF.

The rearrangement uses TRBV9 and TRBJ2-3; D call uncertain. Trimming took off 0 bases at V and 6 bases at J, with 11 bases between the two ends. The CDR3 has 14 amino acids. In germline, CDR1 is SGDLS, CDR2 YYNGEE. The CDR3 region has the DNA TGTGCCAGCAGCGTAGCTGGCGCGGCCGATACGCAGTATTTT. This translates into CASSVAGAADTQYF.

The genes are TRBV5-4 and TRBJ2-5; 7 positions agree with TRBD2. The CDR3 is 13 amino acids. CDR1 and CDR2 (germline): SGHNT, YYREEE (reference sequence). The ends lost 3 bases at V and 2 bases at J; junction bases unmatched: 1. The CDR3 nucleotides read TGTGCCAGCAGCTCGGGACTACAAGAGACCCAGTACTTC. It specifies CASSSGLQETQYF.

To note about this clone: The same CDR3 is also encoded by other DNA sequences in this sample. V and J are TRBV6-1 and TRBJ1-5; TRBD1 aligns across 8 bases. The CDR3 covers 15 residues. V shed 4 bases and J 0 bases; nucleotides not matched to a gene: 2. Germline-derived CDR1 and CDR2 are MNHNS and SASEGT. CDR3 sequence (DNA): TGTGCCAGCAGTGTTGACAGGGGTAGCAATCAGCCCCAGCATTTT. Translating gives CASSVDRGSNQPQHF.

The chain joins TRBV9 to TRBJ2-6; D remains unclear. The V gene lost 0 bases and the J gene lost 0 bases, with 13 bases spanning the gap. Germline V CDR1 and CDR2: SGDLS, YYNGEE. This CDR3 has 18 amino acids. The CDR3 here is CASSVEKQANSGANVLTF. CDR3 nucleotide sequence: TGTGCCAGCAGCGTAGAAAAGCAGGCCAACTCTGGGGCCAACGTCCTGACTTTC.

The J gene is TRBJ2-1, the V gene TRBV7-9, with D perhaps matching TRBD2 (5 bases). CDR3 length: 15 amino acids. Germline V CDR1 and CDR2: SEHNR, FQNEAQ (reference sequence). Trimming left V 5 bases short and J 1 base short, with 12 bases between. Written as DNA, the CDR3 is TGTGCCAGCAGCCAAACTAGTGGGTCCTACAATGAGCAGTTCTTC. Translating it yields CASSQTSGSYNEQFF.

CDR3 nucleotide sequence: TGTGCCAGCGACCGGGGTCCGGAGACCCAGTACTTC. This encodes CASDRGPETQYF. The rearrangement uses TRBV2 and TRBJ2-5; D is possibly TRBD2 (5 bases). Per the germline V gene, CDR1 is SNHLY and CDR2 is FYNNEI. Trimming removed 8 bases from V and 5 bases from J, with 12 bases in between. This CDR3 region has 12 residues.